The clone carrying this T cell receptor beta chain was picked up a small number of times. This record comes from a study of cytomegalovirus exposure and HLA in healthy donors. Germline loops: CDR1 SGHRS, CDR2 YFSETQ. The CDR3 has 15 amino acids. The ends lost 2 bases at V and 1 base at J; junction bases unmatched: 4. PCR used 60 Vbeta primers and 13 Jbeta primers. Sequencing used immunoSEQ multiplex PCR; TCRdb keeps in-frame clones, though not all of them. The sample shows tens of thousands of clones, roughly 63% of them seen only once. The rearrangement links TRBV5-1 to TRBJ2-7, with 9 nucleotides matching TRBD2. This clonotype was obtained from a woman younger than 45 in good health and CMV-seronegative. Sequencing was performed on PBMCs. This chain's CDR3 is CASSFGSGGSYEQYF. CDR3 coding DNA: TGCGCCAGCAGCTTCGGTAGCGGGGGATCCTACGAGCAGTACTTC. The full variable domain, completed using reference TRBV5-1 and TRBJ2-7, is KAGVTQTPRYLIKTRGQQVTLSCSPISGHRSVSWYQQTPGQGLQFLFEYFSETQRNKGNFPGRFSGRQFSNSRSEMNVSTLELGDSALYLCASSFGSGGSYEQYFGPGTRLTVT.